These 7 T cell receptor beta chains came from one sample sequenced in a study of identical twins (dated by TCRdb to 2015 to 2016). The method behind the library was 5' RACE. Sequencing was carried out with an Illumina HiSeq 2000. Starting from the raw public reads, TCRdb applied fastp trimming at Q25, assembled clones with MiXCR and retained in-frame beta chains. Rows merge per CDR3 protein into single entries with the most common DNA and genes. This sample comprises some 1,600,000 distinct CDR3 sequences, 32% of them detected only once. The leading ten clones occupy about 0.27% of the sample. The material sequenced was cord blood. Receptors originate from a newborn girl in good health.

This clonotype was seen only a few times. This rearrangement joins TRBV5-4 to TRBJ2-1; TRBD1 agrees at 9 bases. With 5 bases clipped from V and 3 bases from J, the junction kept 3 bases outside the gene matches. The germline V gene has CDR1 SGHNT and CDR2 YYREEE (reference sequence). The CDR3 spans 14 residues. CDR3 sequence reads: CASRVDRGYNEQFF. DNA of the CDR3: TGTGCCAGCAGGGTGGACAGGGGCTACAATGAGCAGTTCTTC.

The chain combines TRBV28 with TRBJ1-6; the D is unclear. This CDR3 is built from 14 residues. V shed 3 bases and J shed 9 bases, with 12 bases lying between them. CDR1 and CDR2 (germline): MDHEN, SYDVKM. CDR3 amino acids: CASSLGRSTSPLHF. CDR3 DNA sequence: TGTGCCAGCAGTTTGGGCCGTTCTACTTCACCCCTCCACTTT. The full variable domain, rest sourced from reference TRBV28 and TRBJ1-6, is DVKVTQSSRYLVKRTGEKVFLECVQDMDHENMFWYRQDPGLGLRLIYFSYDVKMKEKGDIPEGYSVSREKKERFSLILESASTNQTSMYLCASSLGRSTSPLHFGNGTRLTVT.

This clonotype has a handful of counts. This chain uses TRBV7-2 with TRBJ2-5, with TRBD2 matching 7 bases. Per germline, CDR1 SGHTA and CDR2 FQGNSA. The CDR3 runs to 14 residues. The trim removed 1 base at V and 4 bases at J, leaving 3 bases unmatched. This CDR3 is CASSLEGGGETQYF. CDR3 in DNA: TGTGCCAGCAGCTTAGAGGGCGGGGGAGAGACCCAGTACTTC.

The chain couples TRBV6-6 to TRBJ2-1; TRBD2 matches at 7 bases. The CDR3 extends over 17 amino acids. Germline V CDR1 and CDR2: MNHNY, SVGAGI (reference sequence). Trimming cost V 0 bases and J 2 bases; bases outside gene matches: 7. The CDR3 coding sequence is TGTGCCAGCAGTTACTCTCGGGGGGAGGGCCCCTACAATGAGCAGTTCTTC. Amino acids: CASSYSRGEGPYNEQFF.

The CDR3 sequence: CASSLMGADSYEQYF. For the CDR3, the DNA is TGTGCCAGCAGTTTAATGGGTGCGGACAGCTACGAGCAGTACTTC. The rearrangement links TRBV28 to TRBJ2-7, with a tentative D call TRBD1 (6 bases). Germline V gene lookup returns CDR1 MDHEN and CDR2 SYDVKM. CDR3 length equals 15 residues. V was cut by 2 bases and J by 3 bases, with 14 bases left in between.

This clonotype was detected only a few times. This chain connects TRBV7-9 to TRBJ1-2, with TRBD1 identical over 8 bases. This CDR3 has 16 residues. Germline V gene lookup returns CDR1 SEHNR and CDR2 FQNEAQ (reference sequence). V shed 4 bases, J shed 7 bases, and the junction held 14 bases outside the gene matches. CDR3: CASSSLQQTGAGGYTF. For the CDR3, the DNA is TGTGCCAGCAGCTCCTTACAACAGACAGGGGCGGGTGGCTACACCTTC.

This clonotype occurred a few times. The chain has TRBV27 and TRBJ2-3, with a possible D match to TRBD2 (5 bases). CDR1 is MNHEY and CDR2 is SMNVEV in the germline V gene (reference sequence). Trimming removed 3 bases at V and 0 bases at J, with 16 bases between. This CDR3 is built from 17 residues. The CDR3, as DNA: TGTGCCAGCAGTTTGGGGAGATGGTCCTCTAGCACAGATACGCAGTATTTT. The encoded protein is CASSLGRWSSSTDTQYF.